This passage covers 9 T cell receptor beta chains from one sample sequenced in a study of blood T cell repertoires in COVID-19. Clones were sequenced by immunoSEQ multiplex PCR, and TCRdb holds only the in-frame ones, with some missing. Altogether over 15,000 clones are present, roughly 91% being singletons, with the ten largest covering 7.2%. Input material: peripheral blood. These receptors were collected from a human donor in a cohort sampled during active COVID-19.

This sequence joins TRBV6-5 and TRBJ1-3, with 7 bases matching TRBD1. This CDR3 is built from 14 residues. With 6 bases clipped from V and 4 bases from J, the junction kept 6 bases outside the gene matches. The germline gives CDR1 MNHEY, CDR2 SVGAGI. In DNA, the CDR3 is TGTGCCAGCAGCATCAGGGGGTACGGAAACACCATATATTTT. Translating gives CASSIRGYGNTIYF.

V gene TRBV20-1 combines with J gene TRBJ2-3, with a possible D match to TRBD1 (5 bases). This CDR3 spans 14 amino acids. Looked up from germline, CDR1 is DFQATT and CDR2 is SNEGSKA (reference sequence). V was clipped by 3 bases and J by 1 base, with 11 bases between them. CDR3 region: CSASKVGRTDTQYF. The CDR3 region has the DNA TGCAGTGCTAGTAAGGTGGGGCGCACAGATACGCAGTATTTT.

The J gene is TRBJ1-2, the V gene TRBV6-5; possibly TRBD1 for D (5 bases). The V gene's germline CDR1 is MNHEY and CDR2 SVGAGI. The CDR3 runs 15 residues. V lost 5 bases and J lost 4, with 17 bases in between. CDR3 sequence: CASSLQRDSRYGYTF. For the CDR3, the DNA is TGTGCCAGCAGTCTCCAACGCGACAGCCGCTATGGCTACACCTTC.

The chain carries TRBV7-2 and TRBJ2-7; no definite D call. The CDR3 spans 11 residues. The ends were cut back, 5 bases at V and 5 bases at J, with 7 bases in the middle. From germline, CDR1 is SGHTA and CDR2 FQGNSA. The CDR3 spells CASSPIHEQYF. The CDR3 region has the DNA TGTGCCAGCAGCCCAATCCACGAGCAGTACTTC. The variable domain in full, with the rest retrieved from reference TRBV7-2 and TRBJ2-7, is GAGVSQSPSNKVTEKGKDVELRCDPISGHTALYWYRQSLGQGLEFLIYFQGNSAPDKSGLPSDRFSAERTGGSVSTLTIQRTQQEDSAVYLCASSPIHEQYFGPGTRLTVT.

This clone was observed a handful of times. V and J are TRBV7-2 and TRBJ2-1, with 9 bases that match TRBD2. The CDR3 is 14 amino acids. Per the germline V gene, CDR1 is SGHTA and CDR2 is FQGNSA. The junction had 8 bases not matched to a gene; V was cut back by 5 bases and J by 9 bases. CDR3 sequence reads: CASSRTSGPGEQFF. CDR3 DNA: TGTGCCAGCAGCAGAACTAGCGGGCCGGGTGAGCAGTTCTTC.

The gene calls are TRBV7-9 and TRBJ2-5; D may be TRBD1 (5 bases). V lost 6 bases and J lost 2, with 16 bases in between. Per the germline V gene, CDR1 is SEHNR and CDR2 is FQNEAQ (reference sequence). The CDR3 is 15 amino acids. CDR3 region: CASSRVLGRQETQYF. The CDR3 nucleotides read TGTGCCAGCAGTCGGGTGTTGGGGCGTCAAGAGACCCAGTACTTC.

Only one count was recorded for this clone. V is TRBV6-5 and J is TRBJ2-3, with 9 bases that match TRBD2. Losses at the gene ends were 3 bases for V and 7 bases for J; bases not matched to a gene: 8. Germline CDR1 is MNHEY and CDR2 is SVGAGI. The CDR3 consists of 15 residues. In DNA form, the CDR3 reads TGTGCCAGCAGTTATGAGGGCGGGAGGGCCAATACGCAGTATTTT. Translating gives CASSYEGGRANTQYF.

This chain connects TRBV24-1 to TRBJ1-5, with 11 positions matching TRBD1. The CDR3 totals 15 residues. Germline CDR1 and CDR2: KGHDR and SFDVKD. Trimming took 9 bases from V and 5 from J; bases not matched to a gene: 8. As DNA, the CDR3 is TGTGCCACCGGAGGACAGGGGGCCTATTATCAGCCCCAGCATTTT. This translates into CATGGQGAYYQPQHF.

The chain is built from TRBV4-1 and TRBJ1-2; D is ambiguous. V dropped 0 bases and J dropped 3 bases, with 11 bases sitting between them. Per germline, CDR1 MGHRA and CDR2 YSYEKL. The CDR3 runs to 15 residues. In DNA, the CDR3 is TGCGCCAGCAGCCAAGATACGCCGGGTTACTATGGCTACACCTTC. It encodes CASSQDTPGYYGYTF.